This is a list of T cell receptor beta chains from one sample in a study of shared clonotypes between healthy human individuals. Data came from immunoSEQ multiplex PCR; TCRdb stores just in-frame clones and leaves some out. The profile covers millions of clones, with 80% to 95% appearing a single time and 0.39% taken by the ten largest. The sequenced sample was naive CD4+ T cells from PBMCs. These receptors were collected from a man younger than 35 in good health. Some clones in this sample may be carry-over from other donors' samples. Each CDR3 is given with its conserved first and last residue. The order of the fields is V gene, clone size, J gene, D gene, CDR3 protein, CDR3 DNA. D genes are given only for firm matches. Not every row has a clone size; where given, it reads once, few, many or a size class.

v_call: TRBV7-2
clone_size: NA
j_call: TRBJ2-3
d_call: TRBD2
cdr3_aa: CASSLMAGGPNTQYF
cdr3_nt: TGTGCCAGCAGCTTAATGGCGGGAGGGCCGAATACGCAGTATTTT

v_call: TRBV25-1
clone_size: NA
j_call: TRBJ2-7
d_call: NA
cdr3_aa: CASSVLVNDEQYF
cdr3_nt: TGTGCCAGCAGTGTATTGGTTAACGACGAGCAGTACTTC

v_call: TRBV29-1
clone_size: NA
j_call: TRBJ2-5
d_call: TRBD2
cdr3_aa: CSAAGTSGYQETQYF
cdr3_nt: TGCAGCGCGGCTGGGACTAGCGGGTACCAAGAGACCCAGTACTTC

v_call: TRBV4-2
clone_size: NA
j_call: TRBJ2-1
d_call: NA
cdr3_aa: CASSQGGAYNEQFF
cdr3_nt: TGTGCCAGCAGCCAAGGGGGAGCCTACAATGAGCAGTTCTTC

v_call: TRBV6-6
clone_size: few
j_call: TRBJ1-1
d_call: NA
cdr3_aa: CASRGYTEAFF
cdr3_nt: TGTGCCAGCAGAGGGTACACTGAAGCTTTCTTT

v_call: TRBV5-1
clone_size: NA
j_call: TRBJ2-1
d_call: NA
cdr3_aa: CASSAGHNSYNEQFF
cdr3_nt: TGCGCCAGCAGCGCGGGACACAACTCCTACAATGAGCAGTTCTTC

v_call: TRBV28
clone_size: NA
j_call: TRBJ1-2
d_call: TRBD1
cdr3_aa: CASSLTGDGYTF
cdr3_nt: TGTGCCAGCAGTTTGACAGGGGACGGCTACACCTTC

v_call: TRBV10-3
clone_size: NA
j_call: TRBJ2-5
d_call: NA
cdr3_aa: CAISDSGTYQETQYF
cdr3_nt: TGTGCCATCAGTGATAGTGGGACATACCAAGAGACCCAGTACTTC

v_call: TRBV21-1
clone_size: NA
j_call: TRBJ2-2
d_call: NA
cdr3_aa: CASRRGTGNTGELFF
cdr3_nt: TGTGCCAGCAGACGGGGGACGGGGAACACCGGGGAGCTGTTTTTT

v_call: TRBV27
clone_size: NA
j_call: TRBJ1-2
d_call: NA
cdr3_aa: CASSLNGLGGYTF
cdr3_nt: TGTGCCAGCAGTTTAAACGGGTTAGGTGGCTACACCTTC

v_call: TRBV7-6
clone_size: NA
j_call: TRBJ1-1
d_call: NA
cdr3_aa: CASSLGRGNTEAFF
cdr3_nt: TGTGCCAGCAGCTTGGGCAGGGGGAACACTGAAGCTTTCTTT

v_call: TRBV2
clone_size: NA
j_call: TRBJ2-5
d_call: NA
cdr3_aa: CASIKNPATQETQYF
cdr3_nt: TGTGCCAGCATTAAGAACCCGGCAACCCAAGAGACCCAGTACTTC

v_call: TRBV11-2
clone_size: NA
j_call: TRBJ1-1
d_call: NA
cdr3_aa: CASRSGGEAFF
cdr3_nt: TGTGCCAGCAGGTCGGGCGGTGAAGCTTTCTTT

v_call: TRBV4-2
clone_size: NA
j_call: TRBJ2-7
d_call: TRBD2
cdr3_aa: CASSHPWGGVNYEQYF
cdr3_nt: TGTGCCAGCAGCCACCCCTGGGGGGGAGTGAACTACGAGCAGTACTTC

v_call: TRBV9
clone_size: NA
j_call: TRBJ1-5
d_call: NA
cdr3_aa: CASSIRPDREAQHF
cdr3_nt: TGTGCCAGCAGCATCCGACCGGACCGAGAAGCCCAGCATTTT

v_call: TRBV9
clone_size: NA
j_call: TRBJ2-3
d_call: NA
cdr3_aa: CASSVAPTDTQYF
cdr3_nt: TGTGCCAGCAGCGTAGCACCCACAGATACGCAGTATTTT

v_call: TRBV2
clone_size: few
j_call: TRBJ1-2
d_call: NA
cdr3_aa: CASRRQVYGYTF
cdr3_nt: TGTGCCAGCCGAAGACAGGTTTATGGCTACACCTTC

v_call: TRBV5-1
clone_size: NA
j_call: TRBJ2-3
d_call: TRBD1
cdr3_aa: CASSPGQGTDTQYF
cdr3_nt: TGCGCCAGCAGCCCTGGACAGGGAACAGATACGCAGTATTTT

v_call: TRBV9
clone_size: NA
j_call: TRBJ2-1
d_call: NA
cdr3_aa: CASSVLYNEQFF
cdr3_nt: TGTGCCAGCAGCGTACTCTACAATGAGCAGTTCTTC

v_call: TRBV6-4
clone_size: NA
j_call: TRBJ2-2
d_call: TRBD2
cdr3_aa: CASRRGLAGDSGELFF
cdr3_nt: TGTGCCAGCAGGAGGGGCCTAGCGGGAGATTCCGGGGAGCTGTTTTTT

v_call: TRBV27
clone_size: NA
j_call: TRBJ1-1
d_call: TRBD1
cdr3_aa: CASSFRIRGLGTEAFF
cdr3_nt: TGTGCCAGCAGTTTCCGGATCAGGGGGCTCGGCACTGAAGCTTTCTTT

v_call: TRBV9
clone_size: few
j_call: TRBJ1-1
d_call: NA
cdr3_aa: CASSEVRGTEAFF
cdr3_nt: TGTGCCAGCAGCGAGGTCAGGGGAACTGAAGCTTTCTTT

v_call: TRBV7-3
clone_size: NA
j_call: TRBJ2-3
d_call: TRBD1
cdr3_aa: CASSSGTGYMDTQYF
cdr3_nt: TGTGCCAGCAGCTCCGGGACAGGGTACATGGATACGCAGTATTTT

v_call: TRBV18
clone_size: NA
j_call: TRBJ2-3
d_call: TRBD2
cdr3_aa: CASGTSGRFTDTQYF
cdr3_nt: TGTGCCAGCGGGACTAGCGGGAGGTTCACAGATACGCAGTATTTT

v_call: TRBV4-2
clone_size: NA
j_call: TRBJ1-5
d_call: NA
cdr3_aa: CASSQEGSGRQPQHF
cdr3_nt: TGTGCCAGCAGCCAAGAGGGGTCGGGTCGTCAGCCCCAGCATTTT

v_call: TRBV5-5
clone_size: NA
j_call: TRBJ2-3
d_call: TRBD2
cdr3_aa: CASSLTTSDTDTQYF
cdr3_nt: TGTGCCAGCAGCCTCACGACTAGCGACACAGATACGCAGTATTTT

v_call: TRBV6-1
clone_size: NA
j_call: TRBJ2-7
d_call: NA
cdr3_aa: CASNAGKNRDYEQYF
cdr3_nt: TGTGCCAGCAATGCAGGGAAAAATCGGGATTACGAGCAGTACTTC

v_call: TRBV4-3
clone_size: NA
j_call: TRBJ2-7
d_call: NA
cdr3_aa: CASSPRGSSYEQYF
cdr3_nt: TGCGCCAGCAGCCCAAGGGGAAGCTCCTACGAGCAGTACTTC

v_call: TRBV5-1
clone_size: once
j_call: TRBJ1-2
d_call: TRBD1
cdr3_aa: CASSAIQGANHGYTF
cdr3_nt: TGCGCCAGCAGCGCGATACAGGGGGCGAATCATGGCTACACCTTC

v_call: TRBV28
clone_size: once
j_call: TRBJ1-1
d_call: NA
cdr3_aa: CASRRGEVNTEAFF
cdr3_nt: TGTGCCAGCAGAAGGGGGGAAGTGAACACTGAAGCTTTCTTT

v_call: TRBV5-4
clone_size: NA
j_call: TRBJ2-3
d_call: NA
cdr3_aa: CASSLGGFVPDTQYF
cdr3_nt: TGTGCCAGCAGCTTGGGAGGTTTCGTCCCCGATACGCAGTATTTT

v_call: TRBV5-1
clone_size: NA
j_call: TRBJ2-1
d_call: NA
cdr3_aa: CASSLASGSYEQFF
cdr3_nt: TGCGCCAGCAGCTTGGCCTCGGGTAGCTATGAGCAGTTCTTC

v_call: TRBV28
clone_size: NA
j_call: TRBJ1-2
d_call: NA
cdr3_aa: CASSDGGALYGYTF
cdr3_nt: TGTGCCAGCAGCGACGGAGGGGCCCTATATGGCTACACCTTC

v_call: TRBV28
clone_size: NA
j_call: TRBJ1-4
d_call: NA
cdr3_aa: CASSYSPFNEKLFF
cdr3_nt: TGTGCCAGCAGTTACTCTCCTTTTAATGAAAAACTGTTTTTT

v_call: TRBV5-6
clone_size: NA
j_call: TRBJ2-5
d_call: TRBD2
cdr3_aa: CASSFPQPGSGRTVGTQYF
cdr3_nt: TGTGCCAGCAGCTTCCCCCAACCCGGGAGCGGGAGAACGGTGGGGACCCAGTACTTC

v_call: TRBV7-9
clone_size: NA
j_call: TRBJ2-1
d_call: TRBD2
cdr3_aa: CASSLEASGPYPFF
cdr3_nt: TGTGCCAGCAGCTTAGAAGCTAGCGGACCGTACCCGTTCTTC

v_call: TRBV19
clone_size: once
j_call: TRBJ1-2
d_call: NA
cdr3_aa: CASSNRDYGYTF
cdr3_nt: TGTGCCAGTAGTAACCGGGACTATGGCTACACCTTC

v_call: TRBV7-2
clone_size: once
j_call: TRBJ1-1
d_call: TRBD1
cdr3_aa: CASRLTGGVWTEAFF
cdr3_nt: TGTGCCAGCAGATTGACAGGGGGCGTCTGGACTGAAGCTTTCTTT

v_call: TRBV6-1
clone_size: NA
j_call: TRBJ1-1
d_call: TRBD1
cdr3_aa: CASQLQGFGTTEAFF
cdr3_nt: TGTGCCAGTCAGTTACAGGGGTTCGGGACCACTGAAGCTTTCTTT

v_call: TRBV7-8
clone_size: NA
j_call: TRBJ2-7
d_call: NA
cdr3_aa: CASSLGRTHYEQYF
cdr3_nt: TGTGCCAGCAGCTTAGGCCGGACCCACTACGAGCAGTACTTC

v_call: TRBV18
clone_size: NA
j_call: TRBJ2-7
d_call: TRBD1
cdr3_aa: CASSGTGGYEQYF
cdr3_nt: TGTGCCAGCTCCGGGACAGGGGGTTACGAGCAGTACTTC

v_call: TRBV18
clone_size: NA
j_call: TRBJ1-5
d_call: NA
cdr3_aa: CASSLDGYSNQPQHF
cdr3_nt: TGTGCCAGCTCACTGGACGGTTATAGCAATCAGCCCCAGCATTTT

v_call: TRBV7-2
clone_size: NA
j_call: TRBJ2-1
d_call: TRBD2
cdr3_aa: CASSQSGRGLNEQFF
cdr3_nt: TGTGCCAGCAGCCAAAGCGGGAGGGGCCTCAATGAGCAGTTCTTC

v_call: TRBV28
clone_size: NA
j_call: TRBJ2-1
d_call: NA
cdr3_aa: CASSLTSSYNEQFF
cdr3_nt: TGTGCCAGCAGTTTGACTAGTAGCTACAATGAGCAGTTCTTC

v_call: TRBV2
clone_size: NA
j_call: TRBJ1-4
d_call: NA
cdr3_aa: CASDGTGGNEKLFF
cdr3_nt: TGTGCCAGCGACGGGACGGGCGGTAATGAAAAACTGTTTTTT

v_call: TRBV18
clone_size: NA
j_call: TRBJ1-2
d_call: TRBD1
cdr3_aa: CASSPFSEGASRNYGYTF
cdr3_nt: TGTGCCAGCTCACCCTTTTCGGAGGGGGCGAGTCGGAACTATGGCTACACCTTC

v_call: TRBV9
clone_size: NA
j_call: TRBJ2-5
d_call: TRBD2
cdr3_aa: CASSETSGGAVKETQYF
cdr3_nt: TGTGCCAGCAGCGAAACTAGCGGGGGTGCCGTCAAAGAGACCCAGTACTTC